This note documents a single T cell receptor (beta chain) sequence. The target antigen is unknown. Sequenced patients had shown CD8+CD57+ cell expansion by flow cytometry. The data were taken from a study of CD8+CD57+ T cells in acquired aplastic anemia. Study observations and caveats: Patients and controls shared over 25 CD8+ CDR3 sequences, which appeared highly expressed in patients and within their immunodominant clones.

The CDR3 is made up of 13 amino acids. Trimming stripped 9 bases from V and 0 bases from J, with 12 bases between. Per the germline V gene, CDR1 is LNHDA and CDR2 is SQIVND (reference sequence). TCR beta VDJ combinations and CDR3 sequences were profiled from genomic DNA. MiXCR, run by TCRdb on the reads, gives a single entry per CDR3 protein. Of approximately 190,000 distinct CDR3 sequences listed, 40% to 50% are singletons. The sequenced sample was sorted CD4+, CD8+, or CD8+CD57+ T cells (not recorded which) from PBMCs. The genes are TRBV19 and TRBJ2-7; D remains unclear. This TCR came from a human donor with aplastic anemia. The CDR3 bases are TGTGCCAGCGCCTTTGGGCTCTCCTACGAGCAGTACTTC. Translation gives CASAFGLSYEQYF.